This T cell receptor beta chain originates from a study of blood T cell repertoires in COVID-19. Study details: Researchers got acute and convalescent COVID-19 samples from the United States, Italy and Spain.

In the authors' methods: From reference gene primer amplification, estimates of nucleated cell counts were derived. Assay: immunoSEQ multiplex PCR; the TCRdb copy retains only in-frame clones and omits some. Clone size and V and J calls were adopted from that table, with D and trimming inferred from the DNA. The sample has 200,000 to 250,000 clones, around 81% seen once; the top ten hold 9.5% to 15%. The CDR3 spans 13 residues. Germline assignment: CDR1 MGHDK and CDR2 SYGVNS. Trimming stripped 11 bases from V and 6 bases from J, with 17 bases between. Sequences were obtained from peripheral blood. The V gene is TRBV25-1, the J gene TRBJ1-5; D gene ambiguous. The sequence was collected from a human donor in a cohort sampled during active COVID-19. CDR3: CALRGGWCQPQHF. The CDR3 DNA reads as TGTGCCCTGCGCGGCGGGTGGTGTCAGCCCCAGCATTTT.